This is a list of T cell receptor beta chains from one sample in a study of CD8 T cells in Susac syndrome. TCRdb passed the immunoSEQ multiplex PCR reads through MiXCR, listing each CDR3 protein once. Of hundreds of thousands of distinct CDR3 sequences listed, roughly 85% were seen once; the top ten hold 0.095% to 0.14%. Input material: CD8+ T cells from PBMCs. The source is a human donor with multiple sclerosis. CDR3s include the opening cysteine and the closing phenylalanine or tryptophan.

V gene	J gene	CDR3 protein
TRBV2	TRBJ2-2	CASSETGTGELFF
TRBV27	TRBJ2-1	CASKRDYNEQFF
TRBV7-2	TRBJ2-7	CASSMLGTSYEQYF
TRBV9	TRBJ1-1	CASSAGVGTEAFF
TRBV28	TRBJ2-7	CASSSVAGGYEQYF
TRBV19	TRBJ2-3	CASSTDGETTQYF
TRBV28	TRBJ2-7	CASSPHPGTGDYEQYF
TRBV11-2	TRBJ2-5	CASSLVYSRRNGGETQYF
TRBV30	TRBJ2-3	CAWSSTSGRADTQYF
TRBV15	TRBJ2-1	CATSLASARINEQFF
TRBV3-1	TRBJ2-5	CASSQEAWGETQYF
TRBV28	TRBJ2-2	CASSLWGGELFF
TRBV3-1	TRBJ2-5	CASSRSTGKEETQYF
TRBV9	TRBJ1-2	CASSVDSNYGYTF
TRBV15	TRBJ2-7	CATSREVRLDRIYEQYF
TRBV3-1	TRBJ1-1	CASSLNHRGTEAFF
TRBV7-9	TRBJ1-2	CASSWDRAPPGGYTF
TRBV20-1	TRBJ1-6	CSAPQGRGNSPLHF
TRBV3-1	TRBJ1-4	CASSQHPVGDDEKLFF
TRBV9	TRBJ1-3	CASSVGPRSGNTIYF
TRBV4-2	TRBJ2-3	CASSQRGRGGGTDTQYF
TRBV7-9	TRBJ2-5	CASSLTRHPLQETQYF
TRBV3-1	TRBJ1-1	CASSQTGEGTEAFF
TRBV27	TRBJ2-1	CASSLGPGTRDKEQFF
TRBV7-9	TRBJ2-7	CASSLVLGPTDEQYF
TRBV5-1	TRBJ2-1	CASSLLLAGASYNEQFF
TRBV4-1	TRBJ2-7	CASSPRDLPSYEQYF